This T cell receptor (beta chain) appears in the sequencing data of a study of T cell responses to AZD1222 COVID-19 vaccine. Sequencing used immunoSEQ multiplex PCR; TCRdb keeps in-frame clones, though not all of them. The table includes 100,000 or so clones, approximately 89% detected once. Turning to this clone: Its antigen is still unknown.

The study, taken as a whole, reports: In all cases, repertoires were sampled only after the peak T cell response. At study baseline, merely more than 5 AZD1222 recipients were seropositive. Donors skewed white British and female; clonal diversity was possibly underestimated.

V lost 5 bases and J 1 base, leaving 7 bases between the germline ends. This CDR3 has 12 residues. The germline CDR1 and CDR2 sequences are SGDLS and YYNGEE. V usage is TRBV9 and J usage is TRBJ2-7; D is ambiguous. The starting material was peripheral blood, obtained 28 days after the second AZD1222 dose. The receptor was isolated from an adult who received the AZD1222 COVID-19 vaccine. CDR3 DNA sequence: TGTGCCAGCAGTAGCCGTTCCTACGAGCAGTACTTC. The encoded protein is CASSSRSYEQYF.